This T cell receptor (beta chain) was identified during a study of PD-1 blockade in classical Hodgkin lymphoma. Of note for this clone: Its antigen is currently unknown.

The repertoire was sequenced with immunoSEQ multiplex PCR; TCRdb's copy has only in-frame clones and lacks some. Of approximately 60,000 clones listed, about 91% were seen once; the top ten hold around 13%. The study's findings and limits: Relative to healthy donors, newly diagnosed patients reportedly had lower baseline TCR diversity, which was reported as lower still in relapsed/refractory patients. It was among complete responders that baseline diversity resembled that of newly diagnosed patients. Still unresolved is the cause of the repertoire differences, which may be disease activity or prior therapy.

After autologous stem cell transplantation all patients relapsed, and prior brentuximab vedotin exposure differed between cohorts. Complete response, partial response or progressive disease constituted the best responses recorded. The junction had 11 bases not matched to a gene; V was cut back by 4 bases and J by 5 bases. From germline, CDR1 is SGHTA and CDR2 FQGTGA. The CDR3 has 16 amino acids. Sequences were derived from peripheral blood mononuclear cells (PBMCs), sampled at baseline. V gene TRBV7-3 combines with J gene TRBJ2-1; 7 nucleotides line up with TRBD1. This sequence originates from a human donor with classical Hodgkin lymphoma. The CDR3 DNA sequence: TGTGCCAGCAGCTCGCAGTTCGGGACAGCAAACAATGAGCAGTTCTTC. Translated: CASSSQFGTANNEQFF.